This T cell receptor (beta chain) originates from a study of T cell changes during pregnancy in multiple sclerosis. Clones were read by immunoSEQ multiplex PCR, and TCRdb kept only the in-frame ones, dropping some. This sample has 30,000 to 45,000 clones; roughly 93% occur once, and the top ten carry 0.41%. The CDR3 covers 14 residues. V was pared by 4 bases and J by 2 bases, with 1 base of the junction left unmatched. Germline CDR1 LGHNA, CDR2 YNFKEQ. The specimen comprised CD4+ T cells from peripheral blood mononuclear cells, sampled in the first trimester of pregnancy. The source is a female donor with multiple sclerosis, enrolled in a pregnancy study. The chain recombines TRBV4-2 with TRBJ1-5, with TRBD1 matching over 8 bases. The CDR3 spells CASSPTGGNQPQHF. The CDR3 DNA reads as TGTGCCAGCAGCCCGACAGGGGGCAATCAGCCCCAGCATTTT.